Following are 16 T cell receptor beta chains from one sample sequenced in a study of blood T cell repertoires in COVID-19. The method was immunoSEQ multiplex PCR; TCRdb's version includes in-frame clones alone and lacks a portion of them. The data contain roughly 250,000 clones, about 88% of them singletons. The sequencing input was peripheral blood. The receptors were sampled from a woman in her thirties or forties who had recovered from COVID-19.

The chain joins TRBV27 to TRBJ2-3, with D perhaps matching TRBD2 (5 bases). CDR1 and CDR2 (germline): MNHEY, SMNVEV (reference sequence). This CDR3 spans 13 amino acids. The ends were cut back, 3 bases at V and 6 bases at J, with 10 bases in the middle. The chain's CDR3 is CASSFFRGDTQYF. The CDR3 DNA reads as TGTGCCAGCAGTTTTTTCCGAGGGGATACGCAGTATTTT.

V gene TRBV7-8 combines with J gene TRBJ1-5; 8 nucleotides agree with TRBD1. This CDR3 spans 17 amino acids. Germline V gene lookup returns CDR1 SGHVS and CDR2 FQNEAQ. Trimming at V came to 5 bases and at J to 0 bases, leaving 9 bases not matched to a gene. CDR3 DNA: TGTGCCAGCAGCCGTAGGGACAGGATGATTAGCAATCAGCCCCAGCATTTT. Its translation is CASSRRDRMISNQPQHF.

V is TRBV19 and J is TRBJ2-7, with 8 nucleotides matching TRBD1. The germline V gene encodes CDR1 LNHDA and CDR2 SQIVND (reference sequence). CDR3 length equals 14 residues. V was pared by 5 bases and J by 2 bases, with 5 bases of the junction left unmatched. The DNA for the CDR3 is TGTGCCAGTAGTCGGACAGGGAAAGCCTACGAGCAGTACTTC. As protein: CASSRTGKAYEQYF.

The gene calls are TRBV6-5 and TRBJ1-2; D remains ambiguous. The CDR3 is 13 amino acids. Trimming pared 4 bases from V and 4 bases from J, leaving 10 bases between. Germline assignment: CDR1 MNHEY and CDR2 SVGAGI. The CDR3 protein is CASSLGGSYGYTF. The CDR3 region has the DNA TGTGCCAGCAGTTTAGGAGGGAGCTATGGCTACACCTTC.

The rearrangement joins TRBV18 to TRBJ1-4; possible D gene TRBD1, 5 bases. Germline V gives CDR1 KGHSH, CDR2 LQKENI. V gave up 3 bases and J gave up 5 bases, with 10 bases separating them. This CDR3 has 14 residues. CDR3 sequence: CASSPRQTNEKLFF. In DNA, the CDR3 is TGTGCCAGCTCACCCAGACAGACAAATGAAAAACTGTTTTTT. Combining the CDR3 with reference TRBV18 and TRBJ1-4 gives the whole variable domain NAGVMQNPRHLVRRRGQEARLRCSPMKGHSHVYWYRQLPEEGLKFMVYLQKENIIDESGMPKERFSAEFPKEGPSILRIQQVVRGDSAAYFCASSPRQTNEKLFFGSGTQLSVL.

The chain recombines TRBV7-8 with TRBJ2-2; 12 nucleotides line up with TRBD2. J was trimmed by 6 bases and V by 5 bases; bases with no gene match: 10. This CDR3 comprises 17 residues. CDR1 and CDR2 (germline): SGHVS, FQNEAQ. The CDR3 region has the DNA TGTGCCAGCAGCCCGACAAGACTAGCGGGGGCCCCCGGGGAGCTGTTTTTT. It translates to CASSPTRLAGAPGELFF.

This clone was detected only once. This CDR3 is also generated by other DNA sequences in the sample. The CDR3 region is CASSYSTGGSYEQYF. The CDR3 DNA reads as TGTGCCAGCAGTTACTCTACAGGGGGGTCCTACGAGCAGTACTTC. The chain has TRBV6-5 and TRBJ2-7; 8 bases match TRBD1. The germline V gene encodes CDR1 MNHEY and CDR2 SVGAGI. The CDR3 extends over 15 amino acids. Germline trimming cut 0 bases from V and 1 base from J; bases unmatched to any gene: 2.

This clone was detected only once. The V and J genes are TRBV27 and TRBJ1-6, with 8 bases aligning to TRBD1. CDR1 and CDR2 (germline): MNHEY, SMNVEV (reference sequence). V gave up 5 bases and J gave up 7 bases; unmatched junction bases: 16. This CDR3 is 18 amino acids long. In DNA, the CDR3 is TGTGCCAGCAGTCGGGGACAGGCCCGCCGAGCCTCAAATTCACCCCTCCACTTT. Translating gives CASSRGQARRASNSPLHF.

The V call is TRBV21-1, the J call TRBJ1-4; the D call in the table, TRBD1, was not verified against the DNA. TRBV21-1 is deemed a pseudogene. This CDR3 has 16 residues. The CDR3 spells CASSKVGARGVEKLFF. The CDR3 nucleotides read TGTGCCAGCAGCAAAGTAGGGGCCAGGGGGGTAGAAAAACTGTTTTTT.

The chain links TRBV6-5 to TRBJ1-2; TRBD1 matches at 7 bases. The germline V gene encodes CDR1 MNHEY and CDR2 SVGAGI. V lost 0 bases, J lost 8 bases, and 6 bases stayed unmatched. The CDR3 has 14 amino acids. The CDR3 nucleotides are TGTGCCAGCAGTTACTCGAACAGGGGTGGGGGCTACACCTTC. Protein product: CASSYSNRGGGYTF.

The gene calls are TRBV4-1 and TRBJ1-2, with a possible D match to TRBD1 (5 bases). V was shortened by 4 bases and J by 0 bases, with 6 bases between the two germline ends. Germline V lookup: CDR1 MGHRA, CDR2 YSYEKL. CDR3 size: 13 residues. CDR3 sequence (DNA): TGCGCCAGCAGCCCGGGGGCTAACTATGGCTACACCTTC. As protein: CASSPGANYGYTF.

The rearrangement links TRBV9 to TRBJ2-2; TRBD2 matches 10 bases. CDR1 is SGDLS, CDR2 YYNGEE, per germline. V shed 2 bases, J shed 5 bases, and the junction held 6 bases outside the gene matches. The CDR3 covers 16 residues. CDR3 nucleotides: TGTGCCAGCAGCGTTCAGCCGGGACTAGCGACCGGGGAGCTGTTTTTT. Translated: CASSVQPGLATGELFF. The full variable domain, its missing parts supplied by reference TRBV9 and TRBJ2-2, is DSGVTQTPKHLITATGQRVTLRCSPRSGDLSVYWYQQSLDQGLQFLIQYYNGEERAKGNILERFSAQQFPDLHSELNLSSLELGDSALYFCASSVQPGLATGELFFGEGSRLTVL.

The chain carries TRBV4-1 and TRBJ2-2; maybe TRBD1 (5 bases). V was pared by 2 bases and J by 0 bases, with 13 bases between. Looked up from germline, CDR1 is MGHRA and CDR2 is YSYEKL. The CDR3 is made up of 17 amino acids. The chain's CDR3 is CASSQRAETANTGELFF. In DNA form, the CDR3 reads TGCGCCAGCAGCCAAAGGGCAGAGACAGCGAACACCGGGGAGCTGTTTTTT.

The rearrangement links TRBV15 to TRBJ1-1, with 8 bases that match TRBD1. This CDR3 is built from 15 residues. J lost 2 bases, V lost 3 bases, and 5 bases had no gene match. Germline V gene data show CDR1 as LNHNV and CDR2 as YYDKDF (reference sequence). For the CDR3, the DNA is TGTGCCACCAGCAGGTCCCCAGGGGGCAACACTGAAGCTTTCTTT. It is translated as CATSRSPGGNTEAFF.

This chain connects TRBV3-1 (or the pseudogene TRBV3-2) to TRBJ1-2; 9 bases are shared with TRBD1. CDR1 and CDR2 from the germline V gene are LGHDT and YNNKEL (reference sequence). The length of the CDR3 is 15 residues. The trim removed 3 bases at V and 7 bases at J, leaving 9 bases unmatched. DNA of the CDR3: TGTGCCAGCAGCCAGGGGCGACAGGGGGTCGGTGGCTACACCTTC. Translation gives CASSQGRQGVGGYTF.

The chain joins TRBV9 to TRBJ2-2, with D tentatively TRBD2 (6 bases). CDR1 and CDR2 from the germline V gene are SGDLS and YYNGEE. There are 17 residues in the CDR3. V was clipped by 3 bases and J by 2 bases, with 17 bases between them. CDR3 in amino acids: CASSARGRTINTGELFF. CDR3 nucleotide sequence: TGTGCCAGCAGCGCCCGTGGGCGGACTATAAACACCGGGGAGCTGTTTTTT.